The T cell receptor (beta chain) described here comes from a study of cytotoxic CD8 clonotypes in ibrutinib-treated CLL. Across the study: A median around 12 months of treatment, range 6 to 36, preceded the collection of response samples.

TCRdb's copy holds only in-frame clones and misses some; the assay was immunoSEQ multiplex PCR. The sample carries over 200,000 clones, roughly 77% recorded once. The CDR3 is made up of 16 amino acids. The chain combines TRBV21-1 with TRBJ1-5. TRBV21-1 represents a pseudogene. The TCR comes from a human donor with chronic lymphocytic leukemia. The sequenced sample was PBMCs, obtained after 12 months of ibrutinib treatment. The CDR3 protein is CASSNPEGIIRQPQHF. The CDR3 coding sequence is TGTGCCAGCAGCAACCCGGAGGGTATTATTCGTCAGCCCCAGCATTTT.